The 11 T cell receptor beta chains given below trace back to one sample, sequenced in a study of post-analysis software for immune sequencing data. Study-wide findings and caveats: About 5 TRBV segments, including TRBV5-6, TRBV5-1 and TRBV20-1, were more frequent in patients than controls.

Unique molecular identifiers were present in the TCR beta cDNA libraries. TCRdb redid the calling of the PCR reads with MiXCR, one entry per CDR3 protein. The sample has approximately 360,000 distinct CDR3 sequences, 30% to 45% seen once. No antigen has been identified for these receptors. Sequenced material: blood. All receptors come from a girl aged 5-17 years with multiple sclerosis.

The chain links TRBV4-3 to TRBJ1-2; D not certain. The V and J ends lost 2 bases and 4 bases respectively, with 14 bases between them. Germline V gene sequence: CDR1 LGHNA, CDR2 YSLEER. The length of the CDR3 is 15 residues. The CDR3 region is CASSQLPTLSYGYTF. The CDR3 DNA reads TGCGCCAGCAGCCAACTTCCGACCCTAAGCTATGGCTACACCTTC.

V gene TRBV24-1 combines with J gene TRBJ1-5, with D perhaps TRBD1 (6 bases). The germline V gene encodes CDR1 KGHDR and CDR2 SFDVKD. V dropped 10 bases and J dropped 6 bases, with 24 bases sitting between them. The CDR3 runs 16 residues. The CDR3 loop is CATNPPPGGTFQPQHF. CDR3 bases: TGTGCCACAAATCCCCCCCCGGGGGGCACCTTTCAGCCCCAGCATTTT.

This chain connects TRBV6-2 or TRBV6-3 to TRBJ1-1; D gene uncertain. The V end lost 2 bases, the J end lost 0 bases, and 7 bases lay between the germline ends. CDR1 MNHEY and CDR2 SVGEGT come from the germline V gene. The CDR3 totals 14 residues. CDR3 in amino acids: CASSYGTMNTEAFF. The CDR3 nucleotides read TGTGCCAGCAGTTACGGCACAATGAACACTGAAGCTTTCTTT.

This clonotype has more than one count but fewer than ten. The chain joins TRBV11-1 to TRBJ2-1; unclear D gene. Germline V CDR1 and CDR2: SGHAT, FQDESV (reference sequence). CDR3 length: 14 residues. V lost 1 base and J lost 5, with 9 bases in between. CDR3 loop: CASSLDLDDNEQFF. As DNA, the CDR3 is TGTGCCAGCAGCTTAGATTTGGACGACAATGAGCAGTTCTTC.

CDR3 region: CSAGVAPGLKNIQYF. The CDR3 DNA follows: TGCAGTGCTGGGGTGGCCCCAGGGCTCAAAAACATTCAGTACTTC. The chain recombines TRBV20-1 with TRBJ2-4; D might be TRBD1 (5 bases). Germline V lookup: CDR1 DFQATT, CDR2 SNEGSKA (reference sequence). The CDR3 has 15 amino acids. Trimming removed 5 bases at V and 3 bases at J, with 17 bases between.

Only a few counts were recorded for this clonotype. J is TRBJ2-7 and V is TRBV4-3; unclear D gene. V shed 0 bases and J shed 0 bases, with 15 bases lying between them. CDR1 LGHNA and CDR2 YSLEER come from the germline V gene. The CDR3 contains 17 residues. The DNA of the CDR3 is TGCGCCAGCAGCCAAGAAGAGTCATTAGATTACTCCTACGAGCAGTACTTC. This gives the protein CASSQEESLDYSYEQYF.

Details on this clonotype: This may arise from a read error, as a much more abundant clone is one base away. This rearrangement joins TRBV4-3 to TRBJ2-4; D may be TRBD1 (5 bases). CDR1 LGHNA and CDR2 YSLEER come from the germline V gene. The CDR3 runs to 15 residues. The CDR3 DNA sequence: TGCGCCGGCAGCCAGTATCCTCAGGGAAAAAACATTCAGTACTTC. It yields the protein CAGSQYPQGKNIQYF.

This clonotype has only a few counts. The chain links TRBV20-1 to TRBJ1-2; no clear D gene. The CDR3 covers 14 residues. Germline CDR1 is DFQATT and CDR2 is SNEGSKA (reference sequence). The germline V and J ends were trimmed by 1 base and 0 bases, with 9 bases remaining between them. The CDR3: CSARVGKPNYGYTF. The CDR3 nucleotides read TGCAGTGCTAGAGTGGGCAAGCCTAACTATGGCTACACCTTC.

This chain links TRBV25-1 with TRBJ1-4, with D possibly TRBD1 on 5 matching bases. This CDR3 has 14 amino acids. Looked up from germline, CDR1 is MGHDK and CDR2 is SYGVNS. The V end was cut by 1 base, the J end by 8 bases, with 11 bases between. CDR3 sequence reads: CASSESSQGEKLFF. CDR3 in DNA: TGTGCCAGCAGTGAATCGTCGCAGGGCGAAAAACTGTTTTTT.

This clonotype was seen repeatedly, ten times or more. This sequence joins TRBV5-5 and TRBJ1-2, with D possibly TRBD1 on 5 matching bases. This CDR3 comprises 13 residues. The ends were cut back, 5 bases at V and 4 bases at J, with 12 bases in the middle. Looked up from germline, CDR1 is SGHKS and CDR2 is YYEKEE (reference sequence). Here the CDR3 DNA reads TGTGCCAGCAGTCCCGGGACGGCCTATGGCTACACCTTC. It specifies CASSPGTAYGYTF.

The chain is built from TRBV5-5 and TRBJ1-1, with D possibly being TRBD1 (5 bases). The germline V gene has CDR1 SGHKS and CDR2 YYEKEE (reference sequence). The CDR3 has 15 amino acids. V was clipped by 0 bases and J by 1 base, with 10 bases between them. The CDR3 sequence: CASSLAEGWNTEAFF. CDR3 nucleotides: TGTGCCAGCAGCTTGGCCGAGGGGTGGAACACTGAAGCTTTCTTT.